One and the same sample provided the 2 T cell receptor beta chains below, sequenced in a study of a mutant IDH1 vaccine in newly diagnosed glioma. Time point: baseline, week 1 (first vaccination visit). Treatment denoted: pre-vaccination baseline after standard-of-care therapy. TCRdb's copy holds only in-frame clones and misses some; the assay was immunoSEQ multiplex PCR. The data contain around 53,000 clones, around 86% of them singletons. This sample comprised PBMCs, obtained from a glioma patient treated with radiotherapy, temozolomide or both. These receptors were taken from a man aged 35 to 55 with glioma.

The chain couples TRBV7-2 to TRBJ2-7; D is perhaps TRBD1 or TRBD2 (6 bases each). Germline CDR1 and CDR2: SGHTA and FQGNSA. This CDR3 region has 15 residues. V was shortened by 2 bases and J by 4 bases, with 15 bases between the two germline ends. The CDR3 spells CASSLRGDKTYEQYF. The CDR3 nucleotides are TGTGCCAGCAGCTTAAGGGGGGACAAAACATACGAGCAGTACTTC.

In this sample, this clone turned up once. V and J are TRBV6-1 and TRBJ2-5, with 7 bases that match TRBD1. The CDR3 has 14 residues. V lost 5 bases and J lost 5; bases outside the gene matches: 8. The V gene's germline CDR1 is MNHNS and CDR2 SASEGT. The CDR3 spells CASSRQGLLETQYF. CDR3 DNA sequence: TGTGCCAGCAGTCGACAGGGTTTATTGGAGACCCAGTACTTC.